This T cell receptor beta chain was sequenced during a study of cytomegalovirus exposure and HLA in healthy donors. General study results and limits: Among TCR beta chains, those listed as cytomegalovirus-associated numbered about 150. Most subjects' HLA-A and HLA-B alleles were reportedly predicted from TCR beta sequences.

Primers for the PCR totalled 60 Vbeta and 13 Jbeta. Sequencing used immunoSEQ multiplex PCR; TCRdb keeps in-frame clones, though not all of them. The sample lists about 82,000 clones; roughly 80% were seen once. Notes on this clone: Its antigen remains unidentified.

The sequence was obtained from a woman between 50 and 59 years old in good health and CMV-seropositive. Sequencing was carried out using PBMCs.

The CDR3 loop reads CATSRALSGNTIYF. DNA of the CDR3: TGTGCCACCAGCAGGGCCCTTTCGGGTAACACCATATATTTT. V is TRBV15 and J is TRBJ1-3; the D is unclear. In germline, CDR1 is LNHNV, CDR2 YYDKDF (reference sequence). This CDR3 is built from 14 residues. Between the trimmed V and J ends, which lost 3 bases and 7 bases, there was a span of 13 bases. The whole variable domain, remainder taken from reference TRBV15 and TRBJ1-3, is DAMVIQNPRYQVTQFGKPVTLSCSQTLNHNVMYWYQQKSSQAPKLLFHYYDKDFNNEADTPDNFQSRRPNTSFCFLDIRSPGLGDTAMYLCATSRALSGNTIYFGEGSWLTVV.